Following are 17 T cell receptor beta chains from one sample sequenced in a study of cytomegalovirus exposure and HLA in healthy donors. Clones were sequenced by immunoSEQ multiplex PCR, and TCRdb holds only the in-frame ones, with some missing. This table has more than 95,000 clones, about 85% appearing once. The sequenced sample was PBMCs. These receptors were collected from a woman under 30 in good health and CMV-seropositive.

This clone was counted once. The rearrangement joins TRBV28 to TRBJ1-5, with D hard to call. This CDR3 is built from 13 residues. V was cut by 5 bases and J by 7 bases, with 12 bases left in between. Germline loops: CDR1 MDHEN, CDR2 SYDVKM. In DNA form, the CDR3 reads TGTGCCAGCAGTCCGGACTTCGCCCAGCCCCAGCATTTT. Its protein is CASSPDFAQPQHF.

The chain links TRBV30 to TRBJ1-2, with D tentatively TRBD1 (6 bases). The CDR3 sequence is 13 residues long. CDR1 is GTSNPN, CDR2 SVGIG, per germline (reference sequence). Trimming shortened V by 3 bases and J by 4 bases, and 12 bases separated the two germline ends. The DNA of the CDR3 is TGTGCCTGGAGCCCCGGACAGCTCTATGGCTACACCTTC. It specifies CAWSPGQLYGYTF.

The chain carries TRBV7-2 and TRBJ1-1, with 10 bases aligning to TRBD1. The CDR3 extends over 13 amino acids. Germline V CDR1 and CDR2: SGHTA, FQGNSA. V shed 0 bases and J 11 bases; nucleotides not matched to a gene: 3. CDR3 residues: CASSLAWGQGAFF. The CDR3 DNA sequence: TGTGCCAGCAGCTTAGCGTGGGGACAGGGGGCTTTCTTT.

This sequence joins TRBV11-3 and TRBJ1-3; tentative D call: TRBD1 (5 bases). Trimming pared 1 base from V and 1 base from J, leaving 11 bases between. The CDR3 loop spans 16 amino acids. In germline, CDR1 is SGHNT, CDR2 YENEEA. DNA of the CDR3: TGTGCCAGCAGCTTAGGGTCTGGGGCGTCTGGAAACACCATATATTTT. Protein sequence: CASSLGSGASGNTIYF. Full variable domain (remainder filled in from reference TRBV11-3 and TRBJ1-3): EAGVVQSPRYKIIEKKQPVAFWCNPISGHNTLYWYLQNLGQGPELLIRYENEEAVDDSQLPKDRFSAERLKGVDSTLKIQPAELGDSAVYLCASSLGSGASGNTIYFGEGSWLTVV.

The chain is built from TRBV2 and TRBJ1-6; 7 nucleotides agree with TRBD1. Germline-derived CDR1 and CDR2 are SNHLY and FYNNEI. This CDR3 spans 14 amino acids. The V gene end was trimmed by 7 bases and the J gene end by 7 bases; junction bases not matched to a gene: 7. The CDR3 region is CASNRDSSNSPLHF. For the CDR3, the DNA is TGTGCCAGCAATCGGGACAGCTCGAATTCACCCCTCCACTTT.

CDR3 DNA sequence: TGTGCCAGCCAGAGCCAGCAGGGGAATTCACCCCTCCACTTT. Its translation is CASQSQQGNSPLHF. The chain recombines TRBV6-1 with TRBJ1-6; tentative D call: TRBD1 (6 bases). V was clipped by 8 bases and J by 7 bases, with 15 bases between them. CDR3 length: 14 residues. The germline V gene has CDR1 MNHNS and CDR2 SASEGT.

J is TRBJ2-1 and V is TRBV10-3; perhaps TRBD2 as D (7 bases). Germline lookup yields CDR1 ENHRY and CDR2 SYGVKD. The V gene lost 6 bases and the J gene lost 2 bases, with 23 bases spanning the gap. The CDR3 contains 18 residues. CDR3 sequence: CAIRGGGGSSTAYNEQFF. DNA for the CDR3: TGTGCCATCAGGGGGGGCGGCGGGAGCTCCACGGCCTACAATGAGCAGTTCTTC.

The chain has TRBV2 and TRBJ2-5; 10 nucleotides match TRBD1. V lost 7 bases to trimming and J lost 5 bases; unmatched junction nucleotides: 10. Germline V gene sequence: CDR1 SNHLY, CDR2 FYNNEI. CDR3 length: 15 residues. CDR3: CASTLDRGQGETQYF. As DNA, the CDR3 is TGTGCCAGCACCCTTGACAGGGGGCAGGGGGAGACCCAGTACTTC. The whole variable domain, filled in from reference TRBV2 and TRBJ2-5, reads EPEVTQTPSHQVTQMGQEVILRCVPISNHLYFYWYRQILGQKVEFLVSFYNNEISEKSEIFDDQFSVERPDGSNFTLKIRSTKLEDSAMYFCASTLDRGQGETQYFGPGTRLLVL.

The chain joins TRBV15 to TRBJ2-3; 8 nucleotides align to TRBD1. Losses at the gene ends were 6 bases for V and 4 bases for J; bases not matched to a gene: 9. CDR1 and CDR2 (germline): LNHNV, YYDKDF (reference sequence). The CDR3 extends over 15 amino acids. The CDR3 DNA follows: TGTGCCACCAGACTTCAGGGGGCGCCGGCAGATACGCAGTATTTT. It encodes CATRLQGAPADTQYF.

This chain uses TRBV2 with TRBJ1-5, with a weak D call TRBD1 (5 bases). This CDR3 has 14 amino acids. Germline CDR1 SNHLY, CDR2 FYNNEI. Trimming removed 4 bases from V and 0 bases from J, with 7 bases in between. CDR3 residues: CASSGTTSNQPQHF. CDR3 nucleotide sequence: TGTGCCAGCAGTGGGACAACTAGCAATCAGCCCCAGCATTTT.

This chain links TRBV10-2 with TRBJ2-5; the match to TRBD2 covers 7 bases. The germline gives CDR1 WSHSY, CDR2 SAAADI. Unmatched junction bases numbered 5, after V lost 3 bases and J lost 13 bases. The CDR3 is made up of 11 amino acids. The CDR3 DNA sequence: TGCGCCAGCAGTGAAGGGCCGGGGGGGTACTTC. Amino acid sequence: CASSEGPGGYF.

J is TRBJ1-2 and V is TRBV11-2, with D possibly being TRBD1 (6 bases). Germline CDR1 SGHAT, CDR2 FQNNGV. V dropped 1 base and J dropped 2 bases, with 11 bases sitting between them. The CDR3 covers 15 residues. In nucleotides, the CDR3 is TGTGCCAGCAGCTTAGTCCTTGGACAGAACTATGGCTACACCTTC. Translated: CASSLVLGQNYGYTF.

The chain recombines TRBV19 with TRBJ2-3; D is possibly TRBD2 (5 bases). V was shortened by 7 bases and J by 5 bases, with 13 bases between the two germline ends. Germline V gives CDR1 LNHDA, CDR2 SQIVND (reference sequence). This CDR3 comprises 13 residues. The CDR3 reads CASKRAGGDTQYF. CDR3 bases: TGTGCCAGTAAGAGGGCAGGAGGAGATACGCAGTATTTT.

The sample holds one count of this clone. The CDR3 loop reads CASSSRTGGSYGYTF. DNA for the CDR3: TGCGCCAGCAGCTCACGAACAGGGGGCAGCTATGGCTACACCTTC. The chain employs TRBV4-1 and TRBJ1-2; 9 positions match TRBD1. Germline V gives CDR1 MGHRA, CDR2 YSYEKL. J lost 4 bases, V lost 5 bases, and 8 bases had no gene match. This CDR3 is built from 15 residues.

The chain is built from TRBV5-4 and TRBJ1-1; TRBD1 is a possible D gene (5 bases). CDR3 size: 15 residues. Trimming pared 4 bases from V and 3 bases from J, leaving 16 bases between. The V gene's germline CDR1 is SGHNT and CDR2 YYREEE (reference sequence). DNA for the CDR3: TGTGCCAGCAGCCAAGATGGGGCGGGGGACACTGAAGCTTTCTTT. It encodes CASSQDGAGDTEAFF.

The chain combines TRBV2 with TRBJ2-5; 14 nucleotides line up with TRBD2. Germline CDR1 and CDR2: SNHLY and FYNNEI. With 4 bases clipped from V and 5 bases from J, the junction kept 12 bases outside the gene matches. The CDR3 spans 18 residues. As DNA, the CDR3 is TGTGCCAGCAGTGGCGATATTCGCCGACTAGCGGGGGGGGAGACCCAGTACTTC. The encoded protein is CASSGDIRRLAGGETQYF.

CDR3 in DNA: TGTGCCAGTAAAAGTGACAGGTCCTACTATGGCTACACCTTC. Its translation is CASKSDRSYYGYTF. The chain links TRBV6-5 to TRBJ1-2, with D perhaps TRBD1 (6 bases). The V gene lost 9 bases and the J gene lost 3 bases, with 17 bases spanning the gap. The CDR3 runs to 14 residues. Germline V gene data show CDR1 as MNHEY and CDR2 as SVGAGI.